This T cell receptor beta chain was documented in a study of radiation and T cells in renal cell carcinoma. Study-wide background: Nephrectomy followed 15 Gy stereotactic body radiation by 4 weeks. Broader study findings: Baseline intratumoral clonotype presence is unknown without pretreatment biopsies.

Assay used: immunoSEQ multiplex PCR; TCRdb lists only in-frame clones, some missing. The sample has roughly 130,000 clones, roughly four fifths seen once. Worth noting for this clone: The antigen is undetermined.

The time point denotes: blood 2 weeks post-SBRT. Treatment defined: 15 Gy SBRT to primary tumor, nephrectomy 4 weeks later. This receptor was obtained from a woman aged 60 to 75 with renal cell carcinoma. The sample consisted of blood, taken from a patient whose treatment included radiotherapy and nephrectomy.

The CDR3 protein is CASTSNPFAGSNEKLFF. The CDR3 coding sequence is TGTGCCAGCACCTCCAACCCCTTCGCCGGGAGTAATGAAAAACTGTTTTTT. V and J are TRBV28 and TRBJ1-4; D is unclear. In germline, CDR1 is MDHEN, CDR2 SYDVKM. This CDR3 contains 17 residues. The V and J ends lost 7 bases and 4 bases respectively, with 22 bases between them.